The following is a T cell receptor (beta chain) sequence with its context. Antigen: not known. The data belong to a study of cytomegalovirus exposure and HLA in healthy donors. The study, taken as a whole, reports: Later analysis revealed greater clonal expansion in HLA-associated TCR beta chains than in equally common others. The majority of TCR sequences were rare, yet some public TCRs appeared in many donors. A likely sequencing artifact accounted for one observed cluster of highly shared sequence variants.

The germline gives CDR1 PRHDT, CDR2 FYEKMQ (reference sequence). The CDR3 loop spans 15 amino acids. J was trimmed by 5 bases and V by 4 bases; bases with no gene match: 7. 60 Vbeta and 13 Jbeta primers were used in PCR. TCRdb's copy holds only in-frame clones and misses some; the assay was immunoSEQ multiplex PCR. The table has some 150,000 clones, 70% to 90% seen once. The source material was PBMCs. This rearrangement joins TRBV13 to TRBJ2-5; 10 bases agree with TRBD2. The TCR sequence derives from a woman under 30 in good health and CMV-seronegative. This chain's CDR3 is CASSSGASGGETQYF. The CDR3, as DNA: TGTGCCAGCAGCTCAGGGGCTAGCGGGGGCGAGACCCAGTACTTC.